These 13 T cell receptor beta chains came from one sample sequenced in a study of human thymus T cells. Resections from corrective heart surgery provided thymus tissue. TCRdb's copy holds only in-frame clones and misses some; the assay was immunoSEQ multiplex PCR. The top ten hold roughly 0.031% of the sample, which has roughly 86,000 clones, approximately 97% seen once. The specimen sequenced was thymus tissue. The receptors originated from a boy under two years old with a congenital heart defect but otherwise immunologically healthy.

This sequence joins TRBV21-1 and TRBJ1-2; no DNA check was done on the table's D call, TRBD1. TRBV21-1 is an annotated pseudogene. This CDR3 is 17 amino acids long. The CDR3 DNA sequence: TGTGCCAGCAGCAAGCAACAGTCTGCGTCCAATTACTATGGCTACACCTTC. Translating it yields CASSKQQSASNYYGYTF.

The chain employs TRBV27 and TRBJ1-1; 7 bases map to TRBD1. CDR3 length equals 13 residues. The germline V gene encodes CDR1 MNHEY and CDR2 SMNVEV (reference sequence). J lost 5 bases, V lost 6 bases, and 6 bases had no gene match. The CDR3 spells CASSKGAATEAFF. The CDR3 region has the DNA TGTGCCAGCAGCAAGGGGGCAGCTACTGAAGCTTTCTTT.

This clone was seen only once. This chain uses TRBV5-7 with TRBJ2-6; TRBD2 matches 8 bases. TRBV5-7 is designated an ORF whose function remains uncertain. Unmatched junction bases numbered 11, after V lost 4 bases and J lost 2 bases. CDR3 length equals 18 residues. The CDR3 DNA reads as TGTGCCAGCAGCCGGGGGGGCAGGGTGTCTCCTGGGGCCAACGTCCTGACTTTC. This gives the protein CASSRGGRVSPGANVLTF.

The CDR3 protein is CAWRQGRGEKLFF. Written as DNA, the CDR3 is TGTGCCTGGAGGCAGGGGAGGGGGGAAAAACTGTTTTTT. The rearrangement uses TRBV30 and TRBJ1-4, with D maybe TRBD1 (6 bases). The CDR3 spans 13 residues. Germline V gives CDR1 GTSNPN, CDR2 SVGIG (reference sequence). Trimming removed 3 bases at V and 8 bases at J, with 13 bases between. Drawing the rest from reference TRBV30 and TRBJ1-4, the complete variable domain is SQTIHQWPATLVQPVGSPLSLECTVEGTSNPNLYWYRQAAGRGLQLLFYSVGIGQISSEVPQNLSASRPQDRQFILSSKKLLLSDSGFYLCAWRQGRGEKLFFGSGTQLSVL.

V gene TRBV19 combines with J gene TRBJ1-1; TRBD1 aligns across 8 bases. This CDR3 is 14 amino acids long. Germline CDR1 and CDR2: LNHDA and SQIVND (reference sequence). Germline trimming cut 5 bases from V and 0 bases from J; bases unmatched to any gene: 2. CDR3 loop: CASSDRGLNTEAFF. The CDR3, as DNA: TGTGCCAGTAGTGACAGGGGACTGAACACTGAAGCTTTCTTT.

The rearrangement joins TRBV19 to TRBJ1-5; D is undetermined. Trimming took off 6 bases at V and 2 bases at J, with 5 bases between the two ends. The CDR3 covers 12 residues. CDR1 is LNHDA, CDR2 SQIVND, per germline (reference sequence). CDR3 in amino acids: CASRVRNQPQHF. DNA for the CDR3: TGTGCCAGTAGGGTCCGCAATCAGCCCCAGCATTTT.

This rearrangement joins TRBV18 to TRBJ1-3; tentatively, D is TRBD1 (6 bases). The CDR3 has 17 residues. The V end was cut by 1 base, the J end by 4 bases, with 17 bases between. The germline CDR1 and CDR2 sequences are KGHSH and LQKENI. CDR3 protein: CASSPRLLGARGNTIYF. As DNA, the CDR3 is TGTGCCAGCTCACCACGGTTGCTGGGGGCTAGGGGAAACACCATATATTTT.

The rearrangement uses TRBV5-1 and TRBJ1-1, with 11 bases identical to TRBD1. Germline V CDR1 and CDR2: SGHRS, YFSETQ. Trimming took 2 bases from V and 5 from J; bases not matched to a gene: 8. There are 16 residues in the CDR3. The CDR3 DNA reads TGCGCCAGCAGCTTTCAAGGGACAGGGGGAGGAACTGAAGCTTTCTTT. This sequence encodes CASSFQGTGGGTEAFF.

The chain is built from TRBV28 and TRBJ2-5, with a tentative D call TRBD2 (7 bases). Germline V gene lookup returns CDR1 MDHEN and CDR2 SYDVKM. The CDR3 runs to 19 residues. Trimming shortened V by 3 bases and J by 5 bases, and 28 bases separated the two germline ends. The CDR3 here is CASSLEINKRGGGGETQYF. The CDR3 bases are TGTGCCAGCAGTTTGGAGATCAACAAACGCGGGGGCGGAGGGGAGACCCAGTACTTC. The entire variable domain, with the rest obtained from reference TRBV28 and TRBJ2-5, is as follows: DVKVTQSSRYLVKRTGEKVFLECVQDMDHENMFWYRQDPGLGLRLIYFSYDVKMKEKGDIPEGYSVSREKKERFSLILESASTNQTSMYLCASSLEINKRGGGGETQYFGPGTRLLVL.

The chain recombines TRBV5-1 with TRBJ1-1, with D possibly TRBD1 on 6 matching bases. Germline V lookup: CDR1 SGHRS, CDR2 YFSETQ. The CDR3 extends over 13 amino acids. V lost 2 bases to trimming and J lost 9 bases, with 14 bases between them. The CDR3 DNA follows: TGCGCCAGCAGCTTACACAGGGAGGAGAAAGCTTTCTTT. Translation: CASSLHREEKAFF.

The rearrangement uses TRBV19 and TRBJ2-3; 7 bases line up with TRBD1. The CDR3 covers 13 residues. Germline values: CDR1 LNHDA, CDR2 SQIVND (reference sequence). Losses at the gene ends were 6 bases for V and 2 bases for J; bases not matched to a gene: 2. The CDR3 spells CASRTGHTDTQYF. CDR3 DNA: TGTGCCAGTAGGACAGGGCACACAGATACGCAGTATTTT.

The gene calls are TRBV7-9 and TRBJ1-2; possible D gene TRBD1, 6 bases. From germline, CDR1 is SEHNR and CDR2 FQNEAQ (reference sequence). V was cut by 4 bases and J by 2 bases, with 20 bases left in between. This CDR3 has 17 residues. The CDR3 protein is CASSYIPNREPNYGYTF. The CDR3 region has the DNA TGTGCCAGCAGCTATATCCCTAACAGGGAACCCAACTATGGCTACACCTTC. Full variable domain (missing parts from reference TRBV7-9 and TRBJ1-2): DTGVSQNPRHKITKRGQNVTFRCDPISEHNRLYWYRQTLGQGPEFLTYFQNEAQLEKSRLLSDRFSAERPKGSFSTLEIQRTEQGDSAMYLCASSYIPNREPNYGYTFGSGTRLTVV.

CDR3 in amino acids: CASSVSRVSGEKLFF. CDR3 coding DNA: TGTGCCAGCAGTGTTAGCAGGGTTTCGGGTGAAAAACTGTTTTTT. The chain couples TRBV7-9 to TRBJ1-4; a possible D gene is TRBD1 (5 bases). The V end lost 6 bases, the J end lost 7 bases, and 18 bases lay between the germline ends. Germline V gene sequence: CDR1 SEHNR, CDR2 FQNEAQ (reference sequence). This CDR3 has 15 residues.